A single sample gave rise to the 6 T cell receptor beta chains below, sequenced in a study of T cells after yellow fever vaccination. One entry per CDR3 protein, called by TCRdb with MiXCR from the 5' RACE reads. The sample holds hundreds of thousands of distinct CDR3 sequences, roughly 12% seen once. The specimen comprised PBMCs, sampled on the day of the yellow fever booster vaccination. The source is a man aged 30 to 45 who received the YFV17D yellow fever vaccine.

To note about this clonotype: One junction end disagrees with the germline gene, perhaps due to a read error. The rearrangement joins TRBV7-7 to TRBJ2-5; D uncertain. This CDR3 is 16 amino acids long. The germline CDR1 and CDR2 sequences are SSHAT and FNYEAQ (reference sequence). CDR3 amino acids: CASSLGVGRTKETQYF. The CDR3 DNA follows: TGTGCTAGCAGCTTAGGTGTAGGACGGACGAAAGAGACCCAGTACTTC.

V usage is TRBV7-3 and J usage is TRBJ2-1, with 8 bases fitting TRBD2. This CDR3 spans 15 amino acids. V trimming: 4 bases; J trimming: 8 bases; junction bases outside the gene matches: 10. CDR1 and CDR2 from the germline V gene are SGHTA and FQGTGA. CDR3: CASSSSAGAYDEQFF. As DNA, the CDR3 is TGTGCCAGCAGCTCCTCAGCGGGAGCATATGATGAGCAGTTCTTC.

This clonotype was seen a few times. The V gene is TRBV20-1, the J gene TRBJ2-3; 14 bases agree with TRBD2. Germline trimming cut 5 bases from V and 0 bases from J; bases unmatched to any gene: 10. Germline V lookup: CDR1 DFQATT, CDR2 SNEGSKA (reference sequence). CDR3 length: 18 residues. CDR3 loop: CSAGVGTSGRWSTDTQYF. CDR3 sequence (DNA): TGCAGTGCTGGAGTGGGGACTAGCGGGAGATGGAGCACAGATACGCAGTATTTT.

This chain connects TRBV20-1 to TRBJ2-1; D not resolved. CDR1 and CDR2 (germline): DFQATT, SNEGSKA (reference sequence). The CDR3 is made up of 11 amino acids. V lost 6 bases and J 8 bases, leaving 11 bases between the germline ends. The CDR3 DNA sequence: TGCAGTGCCGCGCCGTCAGATGAGCAGTTCTTC. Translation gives CSAAPSDEQFF.

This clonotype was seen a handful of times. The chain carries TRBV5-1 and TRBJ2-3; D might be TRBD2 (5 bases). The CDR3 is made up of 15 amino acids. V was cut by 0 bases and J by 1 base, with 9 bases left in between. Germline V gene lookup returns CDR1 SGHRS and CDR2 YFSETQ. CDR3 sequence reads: CASSLGVSGTDTQYF. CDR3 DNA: TGCGCCAGCAGCTTGGGGGTTAGCGGCACAGATACGCAGTATTTT.

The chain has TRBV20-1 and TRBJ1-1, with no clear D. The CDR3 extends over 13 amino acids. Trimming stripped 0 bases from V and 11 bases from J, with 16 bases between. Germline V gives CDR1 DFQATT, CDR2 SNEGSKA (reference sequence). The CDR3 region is CSARDVGFGRAFF. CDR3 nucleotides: TGCAGTGCTAGAGACGTGGGTTTCGGGAGGGCTTTCTTT.